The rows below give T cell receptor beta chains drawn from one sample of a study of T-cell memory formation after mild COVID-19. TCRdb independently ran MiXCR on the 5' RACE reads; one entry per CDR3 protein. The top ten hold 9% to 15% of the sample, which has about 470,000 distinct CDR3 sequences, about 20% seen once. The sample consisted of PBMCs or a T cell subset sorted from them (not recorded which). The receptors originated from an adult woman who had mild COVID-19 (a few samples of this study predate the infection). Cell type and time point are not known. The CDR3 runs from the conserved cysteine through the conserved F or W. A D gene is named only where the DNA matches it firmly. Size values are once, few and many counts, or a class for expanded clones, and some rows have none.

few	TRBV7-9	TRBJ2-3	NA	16	TGTGCCAGCAGCCTGAGTCAGGGGACCAGCACAGATACGCAGTATTTT	CASSLSQGTSTDTQYF
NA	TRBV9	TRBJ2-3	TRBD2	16	TGTGCCAGCAGCGTAGCGGGGGGATGGGGCACAGATACGCAGTATTTT	CASSVAGGWGTDTQYF
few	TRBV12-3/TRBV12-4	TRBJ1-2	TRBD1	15	TGTGCCAGCAGACTGGGACAGGGGGTGGCCTATGGCTACACCTTC	CASRLGQGVAYGYTF
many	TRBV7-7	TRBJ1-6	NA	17	TGTGCCAGCAGCACTCGGACGAGACGCGATAATAATTCACCCCTCCACTTT	CASSTRTRRDNNSPLHF
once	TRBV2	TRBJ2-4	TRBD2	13	TGTGCCAGCAGGGACCAACGGGAGGCCATTCAGTACTTC	CASRDQREAIQYF
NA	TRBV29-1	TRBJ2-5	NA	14	TGCAGCGTTACATCGCTAGGTTCTCAAGAGACCCAGTACTTC	CSVTSLGSQETQYF
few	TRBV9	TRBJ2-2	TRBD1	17	TGTGCCAGCAGCGCGGAGACGGGACAGGGTATCACCGGGGAGCTGTTTTTT	CASSAETGQGITGELFF
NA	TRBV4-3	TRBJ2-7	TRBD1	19	TGCGCCAGCAGCCAAGTTGGCCTCCACAGGGGTTTGTACCCCTACGAGCAGTACTTC	CASSQVGLHRGLYPYEQYF
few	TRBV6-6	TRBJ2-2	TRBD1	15	TGTGCCAGCATAGCCGGACAGGGGGAAACCGGGGAGCTGTTTTTT	CASIAGQGETGELFF
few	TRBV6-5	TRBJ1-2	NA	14	TGTGCCAGCAGTTACTCAACGCCCGGGACAAAATACACCTTC	CASSYSTPGTKYTF
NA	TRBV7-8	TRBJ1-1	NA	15	TGTGCCAGCAGCTTAGCCCGCCAGACGAACACTGAAGCTTTCTTT	CASSLARQTNTEAFF
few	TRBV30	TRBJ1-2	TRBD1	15	TGTGCCTGGAGTATTAAGCAGGGGGCGAGATATGGCTACACCTTC	CAWSIKQGARYGYTF
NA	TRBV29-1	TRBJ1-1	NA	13	TGCAGCGCAGCCTGGGCGGGCAACACTGAAGCTTTCTTT	CSAAWAGNTEAFF
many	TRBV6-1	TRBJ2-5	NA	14	TGTGCCAGCAGGGCCGGGCCCTATTTCGCGACCCAGTACTTC	CASRAGPYFATQYF
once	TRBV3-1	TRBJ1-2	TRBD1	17	TGTGCCAGCAGCCTATCAGGATTCTCGACAGGGCTCTATGGCTACACCTTC	CASSLSGFSTGLYGYTF
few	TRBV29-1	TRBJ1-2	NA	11	TGCAGCGATCGAGACATGAACGGCTACACCTTC	CSDRDMNGYTF
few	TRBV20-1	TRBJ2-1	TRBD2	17	TGCAGTGCTAGAGACCCGACTTTATCGGAGCGGGAGAATGAGCAGTTCTTC	CSARDPTLSERENEQFF
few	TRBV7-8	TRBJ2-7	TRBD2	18	TGTGCCACCTCAGCTTACGGGGTAGCGGGGGCCATAAGGTACGAGCAGTACTTC	CATSAYGVAGAIRYEQYF
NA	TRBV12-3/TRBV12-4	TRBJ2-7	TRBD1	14	TGTGCCAGCAGTTTAAGAGGGGGCAAGGACGAGCAGTACTTC	CASSLRGGKDEQYF
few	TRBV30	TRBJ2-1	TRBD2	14	TGTGCCTCTTGGACTAGATATCCTACAAATGAGCAGTTCTTC	CASWTRYPTNEQFF
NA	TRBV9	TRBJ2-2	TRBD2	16	TGTGCCAGCAGCGTAGGAGGTAGCGGGGGGGCCGGGGAGCTGTTTTTT	CASSVGGSGGAGELFF
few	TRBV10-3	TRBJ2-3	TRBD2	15	TGTGCCATCAGCCCGACTAGCGGGATGGTAGATACGCAGTATTTT	CAISPTSGMVDTQYF